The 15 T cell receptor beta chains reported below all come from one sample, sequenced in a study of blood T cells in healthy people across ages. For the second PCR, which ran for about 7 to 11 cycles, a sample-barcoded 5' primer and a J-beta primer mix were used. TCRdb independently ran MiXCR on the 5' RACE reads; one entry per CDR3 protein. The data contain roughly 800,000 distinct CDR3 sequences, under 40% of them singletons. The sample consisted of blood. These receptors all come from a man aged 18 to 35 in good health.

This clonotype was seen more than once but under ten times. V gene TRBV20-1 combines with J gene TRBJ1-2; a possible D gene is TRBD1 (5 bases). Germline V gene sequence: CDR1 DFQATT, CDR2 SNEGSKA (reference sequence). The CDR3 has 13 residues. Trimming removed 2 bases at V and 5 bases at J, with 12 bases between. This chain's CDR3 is CSARLSGAYGYTF. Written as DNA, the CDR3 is TGCAGTGCTAGATTGTCCGGGGCTTATGGCTACACCTTC.

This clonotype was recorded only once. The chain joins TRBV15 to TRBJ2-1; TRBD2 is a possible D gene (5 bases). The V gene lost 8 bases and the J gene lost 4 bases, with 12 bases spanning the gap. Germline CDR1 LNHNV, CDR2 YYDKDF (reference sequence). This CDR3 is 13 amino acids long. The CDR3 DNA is TGTGCCACCCTCAAGTCGGGGTACAATGAGCAGTTCTTC. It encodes CATLKSGYNEQFF.

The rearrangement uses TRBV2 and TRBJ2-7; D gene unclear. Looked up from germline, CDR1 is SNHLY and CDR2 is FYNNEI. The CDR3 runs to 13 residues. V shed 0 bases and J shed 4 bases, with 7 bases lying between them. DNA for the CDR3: TGTGCCAGCAGTGAAGCGTTAACTTACGAGCAGTACTTC. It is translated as CASSEALTYEQYF.

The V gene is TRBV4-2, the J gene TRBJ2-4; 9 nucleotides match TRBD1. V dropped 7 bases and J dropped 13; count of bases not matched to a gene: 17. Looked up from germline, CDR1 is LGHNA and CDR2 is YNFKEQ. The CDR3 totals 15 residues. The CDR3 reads CASNQDRGSYNEQYF. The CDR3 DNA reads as TGTGCCAGCAACCAGGACAGGGGTTCCTACAATGAGCAGTACTTC.

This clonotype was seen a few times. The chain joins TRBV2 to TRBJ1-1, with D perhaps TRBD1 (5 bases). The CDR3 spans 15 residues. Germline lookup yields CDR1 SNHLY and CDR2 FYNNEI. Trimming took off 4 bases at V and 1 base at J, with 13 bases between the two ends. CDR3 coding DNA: TGTGCCAGCAGTGGAAGTTTGACAGAGAACACTGAAGCTTTCTTT. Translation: CASSGSLTENTEAFF.

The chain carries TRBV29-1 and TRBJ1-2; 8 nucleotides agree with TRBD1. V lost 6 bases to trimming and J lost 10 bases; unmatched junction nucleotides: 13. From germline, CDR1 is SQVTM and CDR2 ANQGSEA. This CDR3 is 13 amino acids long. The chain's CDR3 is CSVDRAVGNDYTF. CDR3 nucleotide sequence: TGCAGCGTGGACAGGGCCGTGGGGAATGACTACACCTTC. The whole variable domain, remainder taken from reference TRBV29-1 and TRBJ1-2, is SAVISQKPSRDICQRGTSLTIQCQVDSQVTMMFWYRQQPGQSLTLIATANQGSEATYESGFVIDKFPISRPNLTFSTLTVSNMSPEDSSIYLCSVDRAVGNDYTFGSGTRLTVV.

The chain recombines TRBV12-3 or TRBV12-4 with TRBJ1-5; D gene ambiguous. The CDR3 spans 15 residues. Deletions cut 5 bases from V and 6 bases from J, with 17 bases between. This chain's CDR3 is CASSLTPRSGQPQHF. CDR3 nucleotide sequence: TGTGCCAGCAGTCTGACTCCCCGGTCTGGTCAGCCCCAGCATTTT.

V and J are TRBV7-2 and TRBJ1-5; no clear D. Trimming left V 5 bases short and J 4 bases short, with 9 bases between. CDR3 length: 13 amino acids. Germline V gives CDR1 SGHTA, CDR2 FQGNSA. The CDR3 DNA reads TGTGCCAGCAGCCCGCAGTGGAATCAGCCCCAGCATTTT. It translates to CASSPQWNQPQHF.

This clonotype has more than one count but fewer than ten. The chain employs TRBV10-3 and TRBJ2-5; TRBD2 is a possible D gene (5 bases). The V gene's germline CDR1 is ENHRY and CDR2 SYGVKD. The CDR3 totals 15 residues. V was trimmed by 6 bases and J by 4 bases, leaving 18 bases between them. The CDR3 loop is CAISPSTPGRETQYF. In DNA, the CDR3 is TGTGCCATCAGCCCCAGTACCCCGGGGAGAGAGACCCAGTACTTC.

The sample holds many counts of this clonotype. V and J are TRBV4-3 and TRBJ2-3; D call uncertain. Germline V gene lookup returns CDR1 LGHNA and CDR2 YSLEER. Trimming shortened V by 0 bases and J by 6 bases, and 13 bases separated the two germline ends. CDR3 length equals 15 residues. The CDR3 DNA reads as TGCGCCAGCAGCCAAGATCGAATCGGGCGGGATACGCAGTATTTT. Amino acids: CASSQDRIGRDTQYF.

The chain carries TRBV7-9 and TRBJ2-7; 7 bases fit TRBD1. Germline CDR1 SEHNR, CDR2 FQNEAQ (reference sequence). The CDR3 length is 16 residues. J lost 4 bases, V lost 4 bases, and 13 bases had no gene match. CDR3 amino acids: CASSSPSGQRIYEQYF. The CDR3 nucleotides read TGTGCCAGCAGCTCCCCGTCGGGACAGCGGATTTACGAGCAGTACTTC.

The CDR3 loop is CASSYLTGGNQPQHF. The CDR3 bases are TGTGCCAGCAGCTATTTGACAGGGGGCAATCAGCCCCAGCATTTT. The J gene is TRBJ1-5, the V gene TRBV27; 8 nucleotides agree with TRBD1. The CDR3 totals 15 residues. The V gene end was trimmed by 6 bases and the J gene end by 2 bases; junction bases not matched to a gene: 6. Germline CDR1 is MNHEY and CDR2 is SMNVEV (reference sequence).

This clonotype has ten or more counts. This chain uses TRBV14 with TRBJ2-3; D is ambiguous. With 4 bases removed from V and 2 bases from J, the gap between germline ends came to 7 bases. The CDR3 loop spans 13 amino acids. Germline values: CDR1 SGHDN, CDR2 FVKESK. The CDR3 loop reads CASSPGNTDTQYF. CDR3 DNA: TGTGCCAGCAGCCCGGGCAACACAGATACGCAGTATTTT.

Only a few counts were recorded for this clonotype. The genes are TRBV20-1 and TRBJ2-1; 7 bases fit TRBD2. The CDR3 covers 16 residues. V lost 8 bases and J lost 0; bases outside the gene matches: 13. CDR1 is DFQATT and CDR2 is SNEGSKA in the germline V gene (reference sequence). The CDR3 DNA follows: TGCAGTTCCCTCGTGGGGCGGGGGAGCTCCTACAATGAGCAGTTCTTC. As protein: CSSLVGRGSSYNEQFF.

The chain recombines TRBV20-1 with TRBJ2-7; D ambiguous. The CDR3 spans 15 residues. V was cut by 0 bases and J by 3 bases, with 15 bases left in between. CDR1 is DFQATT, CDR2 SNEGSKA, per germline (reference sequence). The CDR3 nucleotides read TGCAGTGCTAGAGATAAACTCGGCCGAATCTACGAGCAGTACTTC. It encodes CSARDKLGRIYEQYF.